Shown below are 11 T cell receptor beta chains from a single sample sequenced in a study of control samples from healthy donors and cancer patients. Libraries were prepared by immunoSEQ multiplex PCR; TCRdb keeps only in-frame clonotypes and omits some of them. The table lists 98,000 or so clones, more than 75% of them singletons. Sequencing was carried out using blood. The receptors were sampled from a man aged 55-75 years in good health.

The DNA of the CDR3 is TGTGCCAGCAGCGACCTACTAGCCAGAACGTCAATCAATGAGCAGTTCTTC. This sequence encodes CASSDLLARTSINEQFF. The rearrangement uses TRBV7-8 and TRBJ2-1; perhaps TRBD2 as D (6 bases). V was cut by 5 bases and J by 6 bases, with 23 bases left in between. Looked up from germline, CDR1 is SGHVS and CDR2 is FQNEAQ. The CDR3 length is 17 residues.

This clone was seen only a few times. This sequence joins TRBV21-1 and TRBJ2-5; the table names TRBD2, a call not compared with the DNA. TRBV21-1 is assigned pseudogene status. The CDR3 is 19 amino acids. CDR3: CASSKGEPTSGGLQETQYF. For the CDR3, the DNA is TGTGCCAGCAGCAAAGGAGAGCCGACTAGCGGGGGACTCCAAGAGACCCAGTACTTC.

This clone has only one observation. One end of the junction varies from germline; a read error may be responsible. V gene TRBV19 combines with J gene TRBJ1-4, with unresolved D. The CDR3 sequence is 15 residues long. Germline CDR1 and CDR2: LNHDA and SQIVND (reference sequence). The CDR3 sequence is CASSLDTATNEKLFF. For the CDR3, the DNA is TGTGCCAGTAGTTTAGACACTGCAACTAATGAAAAACTGTTTTTT. Using reference TRBV19 and TRBJ1-4 for the parts outside the CDR3, the full variable domain is DGGITQSPKYLFRKEGQNVTLSCEQNLNHDAMYWYRQDPGQGLRLIYYSQIVNDFQKGDIAEGYSVSREKKESFPLTVTSAQKNPTAFYLCASSLDTATNEKLFFGSGTQLSVL.

This clone occurred once. The V call is TRBV28, the J call TRBJ1-6, with D uncertain. Trimming left V 4 bases short and J 11 bases short, with 6 bases between. Germline lookup yields CDR1 MDHEN and CDR2 SYDVKM. This CDR3 comprises 11 residues. Here the CDR3 DNA reads TGTGCCAGCAGTTCGGTGGCACCCCTCCACTTT. Translation gives CASSSVAPLHF. Drawing the rest from reference TRBV28 and TRBJ1-6, the complete variable domain is DVKVTQSSRYLVKRTGEKVFLECVQDMDHENMFWYRQDPGLGLRLIYFSYDVKMKEKGDIPEGYSVSREKKERFSLILESASTNQTSMYLCASSSVAPLHFGNGTRLTVT.

This chain links TRBV3-1 (or the pseudogene TRBV3-2) with TRBJ2-1; 9 bases line up with TRBD2. The V gene end was trimmed by 0 bases and the J gene end by 4 bases; junction bases not matched to a gene: 10. This CDR3 region has 18 residues. Germline loops: CDR1 LGHDT, CDR2 YNNKEL (reference sequence). CDR3 residues: CASSQDSLAGYPYNEQFF. As DNA, the CDR3 is TGTGCCAGCAGCCAAGATTCGCTAGCGGGATACCCGTACAATGAGCAGTTCTTC.

This clone has a single count. CDR3 coding DNA: TGTGCCACCGGTATAGGGACAGATACGCAGTATTTT. Its translation is CATGIGTDTQYF. This rearrangement joins TRBV7-8 to TRBJ2-3; D unclear. Germline loops: CDR1 SGHVS, CDR2 FQNEAQ. The CDR3 runs 12 residues. The V end was cut by 10 bases, the J end by 3 bases, with 11 bases between. The full variable domain, its missing parts supplied by reference TRBV7-8 and TRBJ2-3, is GAGVSQSPRYKVAKRGQDVALRCDPISGHVSLFWYQQALGQGPEFLTYFQNEAQLDKSGLPSDRFFAERPEGSVSTLKIQRTQQEDSAVYLCATGIGTDTQYFGPGTRLTVL.

V gene TRBV24-1 combines with J gene TRBJ2-3; perhaps TRBD2 as D (6 bases). The CDR3 has 15 amino acids. CDR1 is KGHDR, CDR2 SFDVKD, per germline. V was trimmed by 4 bases and J by 1 base, leaving 11 bases between them. The DNA of the CDR3 is TGTGCCACCAGTGAGTCGGCTAGCGGCACAGATACGCAGTATTTT. It translates to CATSESASGTDTQYF.

This clone turned up a few times. The genes are TRBV28 and TRBJ1-2; D is perhaps TRBD1 (6 bases). This CDR3 comprises 14 residues. V was pared by 6 bases and J by 6 bases, with 17 bases between. The germline V gene has CDR1 MDHEN and CDR2 SYDVKM. The CDR3 DNA reads TGTGCCAGCAGCACGACAGGAGCCTTTAATGGCTACACCTTC. Protein: CASSTTGAFNGYTF.

This chain links TRBV2 with TRBJ2-7; D might be TRBD1 or TRBD2, each matching 5 bases. The V and J ends lost 7 bases and 2 bases respectively, with 15 bases between them. CDR1 SNHLY and CDR2 FYNNEI come from the germline V gene. The CDR3 loop spans 14 amino acids. In nucleotides, the CDR3 is TGTGCCAGCAACGATGACGGGGACCCCTACGAGCAGTACTTC. This sequence encodes CASNDDGDPYEQYF.

The chain uses TRBV2 and TRBJ2-3; D ambiguous. The germline gives CDR1 SNHLY, CDR2 FYNNEI. V dropped 3 bases and J dropped 2 bases, with 6 bases sitting between them. The CDR3 has 13 amino acids. This CDR3 reads CASSDGNTDTQYF. DNA of the CDR3: TGTGCCAGCAGTGATGGAAACACAGATACGCAGTATTTT.

V gene TRBV6-6 combines with J gene TRBJ1-1; D not resolved. The CDR3 is made up of 13 amino acids. Germline V gene lookup returns CDR1 MNHNY and CDR2 SVGAGI (reference sequence). Trimming removed 7 bases at V and 4 bases at J, with 13 bases between. CDR3 sequence: CASKAGSGTEAFF. CDR3 nucleotide sequence: TGTGCCAGCAAGGCGGGGTCGGGCACTGAAGCTTTCTTT.